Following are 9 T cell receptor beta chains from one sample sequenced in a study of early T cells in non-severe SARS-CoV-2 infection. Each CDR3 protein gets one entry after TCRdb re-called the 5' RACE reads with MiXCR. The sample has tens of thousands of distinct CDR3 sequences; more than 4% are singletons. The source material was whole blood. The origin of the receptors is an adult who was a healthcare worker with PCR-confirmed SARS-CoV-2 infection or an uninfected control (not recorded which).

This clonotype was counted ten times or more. The CDR3 coding sequence is TGTGCCAGCAGTTCTCGGGTGAACTATGGCTACACCTTC. Residues: CASSSRVNYGYTF. The genes are TRBV12-3 or TRBV12-4 and TRBJ1-2; D unresolved. Trimming removed 4 bases at V and 2 bases at J, with 8 bases between. This CDR3 spans 13 amino acids.

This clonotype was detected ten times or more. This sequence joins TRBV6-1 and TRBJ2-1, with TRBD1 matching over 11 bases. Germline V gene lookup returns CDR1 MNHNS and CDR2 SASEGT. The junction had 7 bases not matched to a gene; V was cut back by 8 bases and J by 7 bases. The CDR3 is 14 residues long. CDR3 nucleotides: TGTGCCAGCGTTTGGGGACAGGGGGGAAATGAGCAGTTCTTC. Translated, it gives CASVWGQGGNEQFF.

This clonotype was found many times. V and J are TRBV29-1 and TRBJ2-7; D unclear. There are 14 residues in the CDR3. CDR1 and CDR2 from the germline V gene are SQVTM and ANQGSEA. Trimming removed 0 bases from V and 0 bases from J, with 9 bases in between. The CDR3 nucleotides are TGCAGCGTTGAAGATGTACACAGCTCCTACGAGCAGTACTTC. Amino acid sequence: CSVEDVHSSYEQYF.

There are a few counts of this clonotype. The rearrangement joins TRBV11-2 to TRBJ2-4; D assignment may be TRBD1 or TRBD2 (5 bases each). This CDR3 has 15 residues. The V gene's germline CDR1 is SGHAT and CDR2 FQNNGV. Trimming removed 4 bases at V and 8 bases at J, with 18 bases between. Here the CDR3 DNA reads TGTGCCAGCAGCTCCCTTCGGGGCGAGGGAGACATTCAGTACTTC. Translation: CASSSLRGEGDIQYF.

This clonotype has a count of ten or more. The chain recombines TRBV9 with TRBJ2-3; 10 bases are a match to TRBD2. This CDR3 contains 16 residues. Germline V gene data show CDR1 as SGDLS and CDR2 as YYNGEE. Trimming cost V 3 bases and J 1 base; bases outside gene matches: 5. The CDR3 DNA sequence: TGTGCCAGCAGCGCCCCCGGGACTAGCGGCACAGATACGCAGTATTTT. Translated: CASSAPGTSGTDTQYF.

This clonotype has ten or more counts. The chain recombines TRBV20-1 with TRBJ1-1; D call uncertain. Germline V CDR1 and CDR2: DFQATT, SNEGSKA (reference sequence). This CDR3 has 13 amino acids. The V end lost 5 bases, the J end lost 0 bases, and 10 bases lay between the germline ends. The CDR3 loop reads CSAVRQLNTEAFF. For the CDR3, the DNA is TGCAGTGCTGTTCGGCAACTGAACACTGAAGCTTTCTTT.

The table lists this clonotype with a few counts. The DNA of the CDR3 is TGCAGTGCTAGAGTAGCGGGGGGATTAGAGACCCAGTACTTC. Amino acid sequence: CSARVAGGLETQYF. V gene TRBV20-1 combines with J gene TRBJ2-5; 10 positions match TRBD2. The junction had 3 bases not matched to a gene; V was cut back by 1 base and J by 4 bases. CDR3 length: 14 residues. CDR1 is DFQATT, CDR2 SNEGSKA, per germline (reference sequence).

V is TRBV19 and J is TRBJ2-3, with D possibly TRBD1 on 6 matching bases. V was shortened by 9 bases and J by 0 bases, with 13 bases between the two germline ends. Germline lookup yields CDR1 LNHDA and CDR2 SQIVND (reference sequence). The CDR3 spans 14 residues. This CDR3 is CASGGQPSTDTQYF. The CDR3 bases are TGTGCCAGCGGAGGACAGCCCAGCACAGATACGCAGTATTTT.

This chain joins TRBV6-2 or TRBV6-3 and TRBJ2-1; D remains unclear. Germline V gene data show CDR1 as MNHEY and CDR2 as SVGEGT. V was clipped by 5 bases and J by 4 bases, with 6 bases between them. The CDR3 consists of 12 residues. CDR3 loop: CASSRLYNEQFF. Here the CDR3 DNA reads TGTGCCAGCAGTAGATTGTACAATGAGCAGTTCTTC.